This T cell receptor (beta chain) was recorded in a study of OX40 agonist ivuxolimab in advanced cancers. In the study overall: The mean age was about 57 years, ranging from about 20 to 85, with around four fifths of participants male. Whole-study findings and limits: There were also nonresponders showing low normalized T-cell clonal expansion.

Trimming removed 8 bases at V and 5 bases at J, with 8 bases between. From germline, CDR1 is SGHTA and CDR2 FQGNSA. This CDR3 spans 11 amino acids. Profiling relied on immunoSEQ multiplex PCR, and the TCRdb table lists in-frame clones only, not all of them. Here the sample spans about 120,000 clones, 85% to 90% being singletons. As regards this clone: Its antigen remains unidentified.

The sample was CD4+ or CD8+ T cells sorted from blood, taken in a trial of the OX40 agonist ivuxolimab. The TCR sequence derives from an adult with an advanced solid tumor such as melanoma, head and neck, liver or kidney cancer. The V call is TRBV7-2, the J call TRBJ2-3; D unresolved. The CDR3 DNA sequence: TGTGCCAGCGCCCTCGGAGATACGCAGTATTTT. It encodes CASALGDTQYF.